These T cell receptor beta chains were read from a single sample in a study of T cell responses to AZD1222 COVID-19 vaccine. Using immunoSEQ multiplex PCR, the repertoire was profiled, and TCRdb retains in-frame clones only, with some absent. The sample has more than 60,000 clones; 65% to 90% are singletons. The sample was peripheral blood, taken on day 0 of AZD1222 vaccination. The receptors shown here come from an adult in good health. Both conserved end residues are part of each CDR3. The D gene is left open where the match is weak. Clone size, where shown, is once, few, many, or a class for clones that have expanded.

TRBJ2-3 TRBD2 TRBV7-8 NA TGTGCCAGCAGCACCAGACTAGCGGGGGATACGCAGTATTTT CASSTRLAGDTQYF
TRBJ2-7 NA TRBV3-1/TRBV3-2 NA TGTGCCAGCAGTCGACAGTCCTTTTCCTACGAGCAGTACTTC CASSRQSFSYEQYF
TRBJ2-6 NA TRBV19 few TGTGCCAGTAGCACTAACAGGCCCTCTGGGGCCAACGTCCTGACTTTC CASSTNRPSGANVLTF
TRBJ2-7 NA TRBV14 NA TGTGCCAGCAGCCACACGGCTGGGGTCCGAGTGGGCGAGCAGTACTTC CASSHTAGVRVGEQYF
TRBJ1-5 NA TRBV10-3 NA TGTGCCATCAGTGTGGCGGGGGTTGGCAATCAGCCCCAGCATTTT CAISVAGVGNQPQHF
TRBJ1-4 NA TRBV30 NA TGTGCCTGGAGTCTAATGACGGGAGAAAAACTGTTTTTT CAWSLMTGEKLFF
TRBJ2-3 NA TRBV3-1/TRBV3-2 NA TGTGCCAGCAGCCAGCGGGGCGGGGCCTACACAGATACGCAGTATTTT CASSQRGGAYTDTQYF
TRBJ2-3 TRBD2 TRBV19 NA TGTGCCAGTAGTATAGACGGGGGGGTCCCAGATACGCAGTATTTT CASSIDGGVPDTQYF
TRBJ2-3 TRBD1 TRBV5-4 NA TGTGCCAGCAGCTCGCCACCGGACAGGGGAGGAGATACGCAGTATTTT CASSSPPDRGGDTQYF
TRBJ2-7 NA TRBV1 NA TGCACCAGCAGCCAAGATTTGTCCCCCAGGGGGGGTATTCAGTTCTCCTACGAGCAGTACTTC CTSSQDLSPRGGIQFSYEQYF
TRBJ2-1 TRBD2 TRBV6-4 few TGTGCCAGCAGTGTTGTCCCGCTCGGTAGCGGGGGCGATGAGCAGTTCTTC CASSVVPLGSGGDEQFF
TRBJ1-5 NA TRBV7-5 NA TGTGCCAGAAGCTTAACTAGGCGAACAGGGGAAGCGTTCAGCAATCAGCCCCAGCATTTT CARSLTRRTGEAFSNQPQHF
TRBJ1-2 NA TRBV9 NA TGTGCCAGCAGCGTAGAGGGGACTAACTATGGCTACACCTTC CASSVEGTNYGYTF
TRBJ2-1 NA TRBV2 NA TGTGCCAGCAGTGGCGGCAGGGGGAGGAATGAGCAGTTCTTC CASSGGRGRNEQFF
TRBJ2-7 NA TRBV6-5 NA TGTGCCAGCACCGCTGTGGGGTACGAGCAGTACTTC CASTAVGYEQYF
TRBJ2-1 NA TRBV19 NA TGTGCCAGTATGAGGGAGGATGAGCAGTTCTTC CASMREDEQFF
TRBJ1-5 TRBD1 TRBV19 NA TGTGCCAGTAGTATGACACAGGGGGTGAGGAATCAGCCCCAGCATTTT CASSMTQGVRNQPQHF
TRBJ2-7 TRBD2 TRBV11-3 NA TGTGCCAGCAGCTTAGACCCTACTAGCGGGCAGTACTTC CASSLDPTSGQYF
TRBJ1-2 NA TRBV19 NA TGTGCCAGTAGTATAAAGTCGGGCGCCCCCCGATCTAACTATGGCTACACCTTC CASSIKSGAPRSNYGYTF
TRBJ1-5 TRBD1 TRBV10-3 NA TGTGCCATCAGTGAACAGGGGTCTAATCAGCCCCAGCATTTT CAISEQGSNQPQHF
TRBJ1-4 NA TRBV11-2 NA TGTGCCAGCAGCTTAGACTCGGCAGGGAGCGAAAAACTGTTTTTT CASSLDSAGSEKLFF
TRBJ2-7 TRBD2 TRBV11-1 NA TGTGCCAGCAGCTTAGGCGGCGGGGGGGCCTACGAGCAGTACTTC CASSLGGGGAYEQYF
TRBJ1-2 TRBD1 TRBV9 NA TGTGCCAGCAGCCCACGTGACAGGGGCGGCGGCTACACCTTC CASSPRDRGGGYTF
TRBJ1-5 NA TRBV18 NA TGTGCCAGCTCTACAGCAGGGAACAATCAGCCCCAGCATTTT CASSTAGNNQPQHF
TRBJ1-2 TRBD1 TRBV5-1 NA TGCGCCAGCAGCCGTCAGACAGGGGGAGACTATGGCTACACCTTC CASSRQTGGDYGYTF
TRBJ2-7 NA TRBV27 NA TGTGCCAGCAGTCTCCGCACTCGAGGCGAGCAGTACTTC CASSLRTRGEQYF
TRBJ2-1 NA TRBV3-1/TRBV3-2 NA TGTGCCAGCAGCCAATCCGCGGCCGGACTTGAGCAGTTCTTC CASSQSAAGLEQFF
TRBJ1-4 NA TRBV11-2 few TGTGCCAGCAGCCTATACGCAGGGGAAAAACTGTTTTTT CASSLYAGEKLFF
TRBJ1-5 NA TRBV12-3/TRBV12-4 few TGTGCCAGCAGTTTGGGTAGCAATCAGCCCCAGCATTTT CASSLGSNQPQHF
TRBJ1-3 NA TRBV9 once TGTGCCAGCAGCGGAGGTCGGCCGGGTGGAAACACCATATATTTT CASSGGRPGGNTIYF
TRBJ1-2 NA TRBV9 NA TGTGCCAGCAGTGGGACCTTCTATGGCTACACCTTC CASSGTFYGYTF
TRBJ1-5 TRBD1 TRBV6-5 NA TGTGCCAGCGCCAGGGGGAGGGGTGGTATTCAGCCCCAGCATTTT CASARGRGGIQPQHF
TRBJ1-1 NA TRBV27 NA TGTGCCAGCAGTTTACAGGGCTGGGACACTGAAGCTTTCTTT CASSLQGWDTEAFF
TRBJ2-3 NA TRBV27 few TGTGCCAGCAGTTCGTGGGATCCTAGCACAGATACGCAGTATTTT CASSSWDPSTDTQYF
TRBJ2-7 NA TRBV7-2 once TGTGCCAGCAGCTTGAGCTCCTACGAGCAGTACTTC CASSLSSYEQYF
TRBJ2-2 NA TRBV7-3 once TGTGCCAGCAGCCCCCGCCCCACTAGCAGCACCGGGGAGCTGTTTTTT CASSPRPTSSTGELFF
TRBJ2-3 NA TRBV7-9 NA TGTGCCAGCAGCTTAGATGTCGGGGGATTACCCCCAGATACGCAGTATTTT CASSLDVGGLPPDTQYF
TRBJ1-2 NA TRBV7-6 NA TGTGCCAGCAGCTCGCCGGGACGTATTAAAGATGGCTACACCTTC CASSSPGRIKDGYTF
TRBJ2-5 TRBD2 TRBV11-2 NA TGTGCCAGCAGCTTAGGCGGGGGGAAGACCCAGTACTTC CASSLGGGKTQYF
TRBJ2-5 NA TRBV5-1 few TGCGCCAGCAGTGGACAGACCGGAGAGACCCAGTACTTC CASSGQTGETQYF
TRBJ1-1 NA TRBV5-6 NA TGTGCCAGCAGCTCCCGTGCGGGGGGCCAGTTCCCAGCCAAAGCTTTCTTT CASSSRAGGQFPAKAFF
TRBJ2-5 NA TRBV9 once TGTGCCAGCAGCGCAGGGAAAGAGACCCAGTACTTC CASSAGKETQYF
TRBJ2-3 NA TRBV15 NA TGTGCCACCAGCAGAGGGGACAGCACAGATACGCAGTATTTT CATSRGDSTDTQYF
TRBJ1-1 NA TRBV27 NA TGTGCCAGCAGTTTAGGGGAGGGCACTGAAGCTTTCTTT CASSLGEGTEAFF
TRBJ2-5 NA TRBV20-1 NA TGCAGTGCTGGTGGACCCTCCGCGCAAGAGACCCAGTACTTC CSAGGPSAQETQYF
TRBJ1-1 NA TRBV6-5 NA TGTGCCAGCAGTTACTCGGGGCCGTACACTGAAGCTTTCTTT CASSYSGPYTEAFF